What follows are 20 T cell receptor beta chains derived from one specimen sequenced in a study of blood T cells in healthy people across ages. Combining a sample-barcoded 5' primer with a J-beta primer mix, a second PCR ran for 7 to 11 cycles. Via MiXCR, TCRdb re-called the 5' RACE reads, giving one row per CDR3 protein. This table has over a million distinct CDR3 sequences, 35% to 50% appearing once. Material: blood. The receptors originated from a woman aged 55-70 years in good health.

This clonotype was seen more than once but under ten times. The V and J genes are TRBV12-3 or TRBV12-4 and TRBJ2-4; 9 bases agree with TRBD1. The V gene end was trimmed by 6 bases and the J gene end by 0 bases; junction bases not matched to a gene: 18. The CDR3 is 20 amino acids. The CDR3: CASSPRRDRVKWVAKNIQYF. CDR3 bases: TGTGCCAGCAGCCCGAGGAGGGACAGGGTGAAATGGGTAGCCAAAAACATTCAGTACTTC.

The J gene is TRBJ1-4, the V gene TRBV27; 8 nucleotides align to TRBD1. There are 14 residues in the CDR3. Germline assignment: CDR1 MNHEY and CDR2 SMNVEV (reference sequence). Trimming cost V 3 bases and J 7 bases; bases outside gene matches: 4. The CDR3 DNA sequence: TGTGCCAGCAGTTTCCAGGGGGCGCGTGAAAAACTGTTTTTT. Translating it yields CASSFQGAREKLFF.

This clonotype was seen a handful of times. The genes are TRBV2 and TRBJ2-3; D perhaps matches TRBD2 (7 bases). CDR1 SNHLY and CDR2 FYNNEI come from the germline V gene. The V gene lost 6 bases and the J gene lost 0 bases, with 13 bases spanning the gap. This CDR3 has 15 amino acids. Written as DNA, the CDR3 is TGTGCCAGCAGCAAAAGGGGGGGTAGCACAGATACGCAGTATTTT. Translating it yields CASSKRGGSTDTQYF.

A few counts support this clonotype. The J gene is TRBJ2-3, the V gene TRBV7-9, with a tentative D call TRBD1 (5 bases). This CDR3 spans 17 amino acids. The V end lost 2 bases, the J end lost 2 bases, and 17 bases lay between the germline ends. The germline CDR1 and CDR2 sequences are SEHNR and FQNEAQ (reference sequence). The CDR3 sequence is CASSLLQGLVNTDTQYF. In DNA, the CDR3 is TGTGCCAGCAGCTTACTGCAGGGTTTGGTGAACACAGATACGCAGTATTTT.

This clonotype was picked up a small number of times. V is TRBV27 and J is TRBJ2-3, with TRBD1 matching 10 bases. CDR3 length equals 17 residues. With 4 bases clipped from V and 0 bases from J, the junction kept 7 bases outside the gene matches. Germline V gene sequence: CDR1 MNHEY, CDR2 SMNVEV (reference sequence). The CDR3 here is CASSYIPGQGSTDTQYF. Written as DNA, the CDR3 is TGTGCCAGCAGTTATATTCCGGGACAGGGGAGCACAGATACGCAGTATTTT.

The chain has TRBV6-2 or TRBV6-3 and TRBJ2-5, with D tentatively TRBD1 or TRBD2 (5 bases each). Germline V gene data show CDR1 as MNHEY and CDR2 as SVGEGT. With 3 bases removed from V and 1 base from J, the gap between germline ends came to 9 bases. The CDR3 loop spans 14 amino acids. In DNA form, the CDR3 reads TGTGCCAGCAGTTATCGGGGCATCCAAGAGACCCAGTACTTC. This encodes CASSYRGIQETQYF.

This clonotype has only one observation. The genes are TRBV28 and TRBJ2-5; D perhaps matches TRBD1 (5 bases). Germline-derived CDR1 and CDR2 are MDHEN and SYDVKM. Between the trimmed V and J ends, which lost 10 bases and 2 bases, there was a span of 14 bases. The CDR3 runs 13 residues. The CDR3, as DNA: TGTGCCACCAGGGCCCCAGCACAAGAGACCCAGTACTTC. It yields the protein CATRAPAQETQYF.

This clonotype came up a few times. This sequence joins TRBV29-1 and TRBJ2-1; D is unclear. This CDR3 has 14 residues. V was pared by 5 bases and J by 0 bases, with 11 bases between. Germline CDR1 and CDR2: SQVTM and ANQGSEA. In nucleotides, the CDR3 is TGCAGCGTTCGCCCTGCCCGCTCCTACAATGAGCAGTTCTTC. Translating gives CSVRPARSYNEQFF.

The chain uses TRBV5-1 and TRBJ2-3, with 9 bases aligning to TRBD2. Germline CDR1 is SGHRS and CDR2 is YFSETQ. Trimming at V came to 2 bases and at J to 5 bases, leaving 9 bases not matched to a gene. The CDR3 loop spans 16 amino acids. In DNA form, the CDR3 reads TGCGCCAGCAGCTTAGGTCGTCTAGCGGGAAGAGATACGCAGTATTTT. It is translated as CASSLGRLAGRDTQYF.

This chain links TRBV9 with TRBJ2-1; D unresolved. Trimming cost V 1 base and J 13 bases, with 21 bases left between them. The CDR3 has 15 residues. Looked up from germline, CDR1 is SGDLS and CDR2 is YYNGEE. The CDR3 DNA reads as TGTGCCAGCAGCGTACAAGGAACAGCCCAAGAGACCCAGTTCTTC. This sequence encodes CASSVQGTAQETQFF.

The sample holds one count of this clonotype. V and J are TRBV11-2 and TRBJ1-4; 9 bases are a match to TRBD1. This CDR3 contains 15 residues. CDR1 is SGHAT and CDR2 is FQNNGV in the germline V gene. The junction had 8 bases not matched to a gene; V was cut back by 5 bases and J by 7 bases. This CDR3 is CASSVRGQGPEKLFF. CDR3 bases: TGTGCCAGCAGCGTCCGGGGACAGGGACCTGAAAAACTGTTTTTT.

There are a few counts of this clonotype. The chain joins TRBV20-1 to TRBJ2-7; D unclear. CDR3 length: 15 residues. CDR1 is DFQATT and CDR2 is SNEGSKA in the germline V gene (reference sequence). The V end was cut by 2 bases, the J end by 1 base, with 15 bases between. Here the CDR3 DNA reads TGCAGTGCTAGAAGCACTGGGGTATTTTCCTACGAGCAGTACTTC. This sequence encodes CSARSTGVFSYEQYF.

This clonotype showed up just a few times. A much larger clone lies one base from this, so it may be a read error. The chain joins TRBV7-2 to TRBJ2-1; 9 bases are shared with TRBD2. TRBJ2-7 explains the end of the DNA better; the J call may be wrong. Per the germline V gene, CDR1 is SGHTA and CDR2 is FQGNSA. This CDR3 is 17 amino acids long. The DNA of the CDR3 is TGTGCCAGCAGCTTAGCTAGCGGGGGTATCTCCTACAATGAGCAGTACTTC. Amino acid sequence: CASSLASGGISYNEQYF.

This clonotype came up a few times. The chain employs TRBV14 and TRBJ2-1; 13 nucleotides line up with TRBD2. Germline values: CDR1 SGHDN, CDR2 FVKESK. Trimming took 1 base from V and 4 from J; bases not matched to a gene: 13. CDR3 length: 20 amino acids. The CDR3 bases are TGTGCCAGCAGCCAAGTAACTAGGACTAGCGGGAGTGGGCATTACAATGAGCAGTTCTTC. Translated, it gives CASSQVTRTSGSGHYNEQFF.

This clonotype showed up just a few times. The rearrangement joins TRBV5-1 to TRBJ2-5; 7 bases match TRBD2. The better agreement between TRBJ2-7 and the DNA end casts doubt on the J call. Germline loops: CDR1 SGHRS, CDR2 YFSETQ. The CDR3 spans 15 residues. CDR3 in DNA: TGCGCCAGCAGTTTATCTCCCTCGGGAGGCTACGAGCAGTACTTC. This gives the protein CASSLSPSGGYEQYF.

This chain joins TRBV20-1 and TRBJ2-1; 8 bases map to TRBD2. The DNA end favors TRBJ2-7, so the J call may be wrong. The CDR3 runs 16 residues. Per the germline V gene, CDR1 is DFQATT and CDR2 is SNEGSKA (reference sequence). The CDR3 DNA is TGCAGTGCCAGAAGCGGGAGTGGAGGTAGCGCCTACGAGCAGTACTTC. Encoded protein: CSARSGSGGSAYEQYF.

The chain carries TRBV25-1 and TRBJ2-2; 8 positions agree with TRBD1. The germline CDR1 and CDR2 sequences are MGHDK and SYGVNS. J gave up 6 bases and V 7 bases, and 4 bases lay outside the gene matches. The CDR3 runs to 13 residues. CDR3 loop: CASKRQGSGELFF. The DNA of the CDR3 is TGTGCCAGCAAAAGACAGGGGTCCGGGGAGCTGTTTTTT.

The V gene is TRBV27, the J gene TRBJ2-2; D is undetermined. This CDR3 comprises 13 residues. Germline lookup yields CDR1 MNHEY and CDR2 SMNVEV (reference sequence). The V and J ends lost 3 bases and 8 bases respectively, with 10 bases between them. The DNA for the CDR3 is TGTGCCAGCAGTTTTATACCTAGAGGGGAGCTGTTTTTT. Its translation is CASSFIPRGELFF.

This clonotype showed up many times. The rearrangement uses TRBV3-1 and TRBJ2-7; D is unresolved. V was clipped by 3 bases and J by 3 bases, with 9 bases between them. Germline loops: CDR1 LGHDT, CDR2 YNNKEL (reference sequence). The CDR3 sequence is 13 residues long. CDR3 nucleotides: TGTGCCAGCAGCCAGGGTTCCTTCTACGAGCAGTACTTC. Translated, it gives CASSQGSFYEQYF.

The V call is TRBV24-1, the J call TRBJ2-5, with 7 bases identical to TRBD2. There are 15 residues in the CDR3. Germline V gene sequence: CDR1 KGHDR, CDR2 SFDVKD. The J segment lost 0 bases and the V segment lost 4 bases, leaving 4 bases of the junction unmatched. The CDR3 here is CATSDDGRNQETQYF. CDR3 bases: TGTGCCACCAGTGACGACGGGAGGAACCAAGAGACCCAGTACTTC.